The rows below give T cell receptor beta chains drawn from one sample of a study of beta chain features in type 1 diabetes. TCRdb's copy holds only in-frame clones and misses some; the assay was immunoSEQ multiplex PCR. Among 600,000 to 700,000 clones, 9.5% to 15% were seen once, and the ten largest hold about 0.11%. Sequencing was carried out using naive CD4+ T cells from blood. The receptors here all came from a man aged 25-45 years with type 1 diabetes. The CDR3 runs from the conserved cysteine through the conserved F or W. The D gene is left open where the match is weak. Only part of the rows carry a size: once, few, many, or a class if the clone is expanded.

d_call: -; v_call: TRBV7-2; j_call: TRBJ1-3; clone_size: -; cdr3_nt: TGTGCCAGCAGCCGGTCGGGCTCTGGAAACACCATATATTTT; cdr3_aa: CASSRSGSGNTIYF
d_call: TRBD1; v_call: TRBV30; j_call: TRBJ2-5; clone_size: -; cdr3_nt: TGTGCCTGGAGTGCCCACCCCGACAGGGCATGGAGGCAGTACTTC; cdr3_aa: CAWSAHPDRAWRQYF
d_call: -; v_call: TRBV7-9; j_call: TRBJ1-1; clone_size: few; cdr3_nt: TGTGCCAGCAGCTTAGGGCAGAACACTGAAGCTTTCTTT; cdr3_aa: CASSLGQNTEAFF
d_call: TRBD2; v_call: TRBV18; j_call: TRBJ2-1; clone_size: -; cdr3_nt: TGTGCCAGCTCACCGGGACTAGCGGGGTACAATGAGCAGTTCTTC; cdr3_aa: CASSPGLAGYNEQFF
d_call: -; v_call: TRBV9; j_call: TRBJ1-3; clone_size: -; cdr3_nt: TGTGCCAGCAGCGTACAGGGGACTGGAAACACCATATATTTT; cdr3_aa: CASSVQGTGNTIYF
d_call: -; v_call: TRBV19; j_call: TRBJ2-5; clone_size: -; cdr3_nt: TGTGCCAGTAGTATAGTCGCCAGGGGTGCAGAGACCCAGTACTTC; cdr3_aa: CASSIVARGAETQYF
d_call: -; v_call: TRBV7-3; j_call: TRBJ2-2; clone_size: few; cdr3_nt: TGTGCCAGCAGCCCATATCCACGGACGGTGAACACCGGGGAGCTGTTTTTT; cdr3_aa: CASSPYPRTVNTGELFF
d_call: -; v_call: TRBV7-3; j_call: TRBJ2-1; clone_size: once; cdr3_nt: TGTGCCAGCAGCCCACAGGGTGGTCGTTACAATGAGCAGTTCTTC; cdr3_aa: CASSPQGGRYNEQFF
d_call: TRBD2; v_call: TRBV11-2; j_call: TRBJ2-3; clone_size: few; cdr3_nt: TGTGCCAGCAGCTACCAACTAGCGGGGGGCCCACAGTATTTT; cdr3_aa: CASSYQLAGGPQYF
d_call: -; v_call: TRBV4-2; j_call: TRBJ1-1; clone_size: -; cdr3_nt: TGTGCCAGCAGCCAAGATCCCCTAGGGCAGGGAGGCACTGAAGCTTTCTTT; cdr3_aa: CASSQDPLGQGGTEAFF
d_call: TRBD1; v_call: TRBV18; j_call: TRBJ2-4; clone_size: few; cdr3_nt: TGTGCCAGCTCAACCTCGGGACAGACGGGCATTCAGTACTTC; cdr3_aa: CASSTSGQTGIQYF
d_call: -; v_call: TRBV7-9; j_call: TRBJ2-5; clone_size: -; cdr3_nt: TGTGCCAGCAGCTTAGACGGTTTAGCTCAAGAGACCCAGTACTTC; cdr3_aa: CASSLDGLAQETQYF
d_call: -; v_call: TRBV10-3; j_call: TRBJ1-6; clone_size: -; cdr3_nt: TGTGCCATCAGTCAGGGGAATAATTCACCCCTCCACTTT; cdr3_aa: CAISQGNNSPLHF
d_call: TRBD1; v_call: TRBV29-1; j_call: TRBJ2-7; clone_size: -; cdr3_nt: TGCAGCGCCGCCGGGACAGGATTAGGGGAGCAGTACTTC; cdr3_aa: CSAAGTGLGEQYF
d_call: TRBD2; v_call: TRBV28; j_call: TRBJ2-3; clone_size: -; cdr3_nt: TGTGCCAGCACCGCTAGCGGGGATACGCAGTATTTT; cdr3_aa: CASTASGDTQYF
d_call: -; v_call: TRBV5-1; j_call: TRBJ2-5; clone_size: -; cdr3_nt: TGCGCCAGCAGTGGCGGGGGCGTTCAAGCGACCCAGTACTTC; cdr3_aa: CASSGGGVQATQYF
d_call: TRBD2; v_call: TRBV9; j_call: TRBJ2-3; clone_size: few; cdr3_nt: TGTGCCAGCAGCGTAGTAAGCGGGGGCACAGATACGCAGTATTTT; cdr3_aa: CASSVVSGGTDTQYF
d_call: TRBD2; v_call: TRBV4-3; j_call: TRBJ2-5; clone_size: few; cdr3_nt: TGCGCCAGCAGCCCTAGCGGGGGGGGCGGAGAGACCCAGTACTTC; cdr3_aa: CASSPSGGGGETQYF
d_call: -; v_call: TRBV11-2; j_call: TRBJ1-3; clone_size: few; cdr3_nt: TGTGCCAGCAGCTCGGAGTACTCTGGAAACACCATATATTTT; cdr3_aa: CASSSEYSGNTIYF
d_call: TRBD1; v_call: TRBV5-1; j_call: TRBJ2-2; clone_size: few; cdr3_nt: TGCGCCAGCTTGGGACAGTACACCGGGGAGCTGTTTTTT; cdr3_aa: CASLGQYTGELFF
d_call: -; v_call: TRBV18; j_call: TRBJ2-5; clone_size: -; cdr3_nt: TGTGCCAGCTCACAGTCAGACCAATCTGGTGGGACCCAGTACTTC; cdr3_aa: CASSQSDQSGGTQYF
d_call: -; v_call: TRBV30; j_call: TRBJ2-2; clone_size: few; cdr3_nt: TGTGCCTGGTTACAGGTATCCGGGGAGCTGTTTTTT; cdr3_aa: CAWLQVSGELFF
d_call: -; v_call: TRBV30; j_call: TRBJ1-4; clone_size: -; cdr3_nt: TGTGCCGCACCCAGCTTACTAACTAATGAAAAACTGTTTTTT; cdr3_aa: CAAPSLLTNEKLFF
d_call: -; v_call: TRBV7-2; j_call: TRBJ2-7; clone_size: -; cdr3_nt: TGTGCCAGCAGCTTAGATCCGGGACCGACCTACGAGCAGTACTTC; cdr3_aa: CASSLDPGPTYEQYF
d_call: TRBD1; v_call: TRBV2; j_call: TRBJ2-7; clone_size: -; cdr3_nt: TGTGCCAGCACGTACCTCGGGACAGGGACATACGAGCAGTACTTC; cdr3_aa: CASTYLGTGTYEQYF
d_call: TRBD1; v_call: TRBV7-9; j_call: TRBJ2-6; clone_size: few; cdr3_nt: TGTGCCACTATGGACAGGGATATCACTGGGGCCAACGTCCTGACTTTC; cdr3_aa: CATMDRDITGANVLTF
d_call: -; v_call: TRBV27; j_call: TRBJ2-7; clone_size: -; cdr3_nt: TGTGCCAGCAGTTTTCAGGGGCCCGTTGGGCAGTACTTC; cdr3_aa: CASSFQGPVGQYF
d_call: -; v_call: TRBV30; j_call: TRBJ1-5; clone_size: few; cdr3_nt: TGTGCCTGGTCGGGCAGGGCCAAAGGGCCCCAGCATTTT; cdr3_aa: CAWSGRAKGPQHF
d_call: TRBD1; v_call: TRBV19; j_call: TRBJ2-5; clone_size: few; cdr3_nt: TGTGCCAGTAGTATCGGGCAGGGGGAAGAGACCCAGTACTTC; cdr3_aa: CASSIGQGEETQYF
d_call: TRBD2; v_call: TRBV5-4; j_call: TRBJ2-3; clone_size: few; cdr3_nt: TGTGCCAGCAGCAAAACGACTAGCGGACCCACAGATACGCAGTATTTT; cdr3_aa: CASSKTTSGPTDTQYF
d_call: -; v_call: TRBV7-2; j_call: TRBJ2-3; clone_size: few; cdr3_nt: TGTGCCAGCAGGACGGAAGATACGCAGTATTTT; cdr3_aa: CASRTEDTQYF
d_call: -; v_call: TRBV5-4; j_call: TRBJ1-1; clone_size: few; cdr3_nt: TGTGCCAGCAGCTTGGTTGGGGGGAACACTGAAGCTTTCTTT; cdr3_aa: CASSLVGGNTEAFF
d_call: -; v_call: TRBV16; j_call: TRBJ1-1; clone_size: few; cdr3_nt: TGTGCCAGCAGCCGACCCGGGACACCTAACACTGAAGCTTTCTTT; cdr3_aa: CASSRPGTPNTEAFF
d_call: -; v_call: TRBV7-9; j_call: TRBJ2-1; clone_size: -; cdr3_nt: TGTGCCAGCAGCTATACCGAGATCAATGAGCAGTTCTTC; cdr3_aa: CASSYTEINEQFF
d_call: -; v_call: TRBV28; j_call: TRBJ2-3; clone_size: -; cdr3_nt: TGTGCCAGCAGTCATAATAACAGGGGACTCACAGATACGCAGTATTTT; cdr3_aa: CASSHNNRGLTDTQYF
d_call: -; v_call: TRBV28; j_call: TRBJ1-6; clone_size: few; cdr3_nt: TGTGCCAGCAGTTTTCGAAGGGAGGTAAATAATTCACCCCTCCACTTT; cdr3_aa: CASSFRREVNNSPLHF
d_call: -; v_call: TRBV7-2; j_call: TRBJ1-6; clone_size: -; cdr3_nt: TGTGCCAGCAGCCGTCGGGATTCACCCCTCCACTTT; cdr3_aa: CASSRRDSPLHF
d_call: -; v_call: TRBV7-7; j_call: TRBJ2-5; clone_size: -; cdr3_nt: TGTGCCAGCAGCCCCGTCCCGGGGGTAGGGCAAGAGACCCAGTACTTC; cdr3_aa: CASSPVPGVGQETQYF
d_call: TRBD2; v_call: TRBV10-3; j_call: TRBJ2-3; clone_size: -; cdr3_nt: TGTGCCATCAATATAGCGGGGGGCACAGATACGCAGTATTTT; cdr3_aa: CAINIAGGTDTQYF
d_call: -; v_call: TRBV2; j_call: TRBJ2-5; clone_size: once; cdr3_nt: TGTGCCAGCAGTGAAGGAAAAGGGACCCAGTACTTC; cdr3_aa: CASSEGKGTQYF
d_call: TRBD1; v_call: TRBV7-9; j_call: TRBJ1-1; clone_size: -; cdr3_nt: TGTGCCAGCAGCCGGGGACAGACTGAAGCTTTCTTT; cdr3_aa: CASSRGQTEAFF
d_call: TRBD2; v_call: TRBV19; j_call: TRBJ2-1; clone_size: -; cdr3_nt: TGTGCCAGTAGTCCCACCGTCCGTGGGGGGGGACGGAATGAGCAGTTCTTC; cdr3_aa: CASSPTVRGGGRNEQFF
d_call: -; v_call: TRBV9; j_call: TRBJ2-2; clone_size: -; cdr3_nt: TGTGCCAGCAGCGTCCGGGGGCCTCCTAACACCGGGGAGCTGTTTTTT; cdr3_aa: CASSVRGPPNTGELFF
d_call: -; v_call: TRBV2; j_call: TRBJ1-4; clone_size: -; cdr3_nt: TGTGCCAGCAGAGCCGAGGCCCTTAATGAAAAACTGTTTTTT; cdr3_aa: CASRAEALNEKLFF
d_call: -; v_call: TRBV30; j_call: TRBJ2-7; clone_size: few; cdr3_nt: TGTGCCTGGAGTGGTTCCTACGAGCAGTACTTC; cdr3_aa: CAWSGSYEQYF
d_call: TRBD1; v_call: TRBV6-6; j_call: TRBJ1-6; clone_size: -; cdr3_nt: TGTGCCAGCAGCCGAGACAGGGGGGATTCACCCCTCCACTTT; cdr3_aa: CASSRDRGDSPLHF
d_call: -; v_call: TRBV6-5; j_call: TRBJ1-5; clone_size: few; cdr3_nt: TGTGCCAGCAGTCCAGAGAGAAGTCAGCCCCAGCATTTT; cdr3_aa: CASSPERSQPQHF
d_call: -; v_call: TRBV28; j_call: TRBJ2-5; clone_size: few; cdr3_nt: TGTGCCAGCAGTTTACAAGAGACCCAGTACTTC; cdr3_aa: CASSLQETQYF
d_call: -; v_call: TRBV2; j_call: TRBJ2-2; clone_size: -; cdr3_nt: TGTGCCAGCAGCCGGGACACTTACACCGGGGAGCTGTTTTTT; cdr3_aa: CASSRDTYTGELFF
d_call: -; v_call: TRBV5-1; j_call: TRBJ2-2; clone_size: -; cdr3_nt: TGCGCCAGCAGCTTGGTCGGGGGCGAGGACACCGGGGAGCTGTTTTTT; cdr3_aa: CASSLVGGEDTGELFF
d_call: TRBD1; v_call: TRBV18; j_call: TRBJ1-2; clone_size: few; cdr3_nt: TGTGCCAGCTCACCACAGGAGACACAGGGGATCTATGGCTACACCTTC; cdr3_aa: CASSPQETQGIYGYTF
d_call: -; v_call: TRBV28; j_call: TRBJ2-6; clone_size: -; cdr3_nt: TGTGCCAGCGGGGATAGGAACTCTGGGGCCAACGTCCTGACTTTC; cdr3_aa: CASGDRNSGANVLTF
d_call: -; v_call: TRBV6-5; j_call: TRBJ1-2; clone_size: few; cdr3_nt: TGTGCCAGCAGTTACGGGGATATGGGCTATGGCTACACCTTC; cdr3_aa: CASSYGDMGYGYTF
d_call: -; v_call: TRBV13; j_call: TRBJ1-5; clone_size: -; cdr3_nt: TGTGCCAGCAGCTTACAGGGGCTACCGGGCAATCAGCCCCAGCATTTT; cdr3_aa: CASSLQGLPGNQPQHF
d_call: -; v_call: TRBV2; j_call: TRBJ1-2; clone_size: -; cdr3_nt: TGTGCCAGCTTTACAGGGTACCGAGGTGGCTACACCTTC; cdr3_aa: CASFTGYRGGYTF
d_call: -; v_call: TRBV10-3; j_call: TRBJ2-2; clone_size: few; cdr3_nt: TGTGCCATCAGTGAGCTAAGGATCGGGGAGCTGTTTTTT; cdr3_aa: CAISELRIGELFF